This T cell receptor (beta chain) came from a study of shared clonotypes between healthy human individuals. In the case of this clone: Antigen: not known. One base away lies a much larger clone, so this may be a sequencing read error.

The authors ran the assay at deep level. The DNA input per sorted-subset replicate PCR was 150 to 200 ng, corresponding to roughly 30,000 T cell genomes. Libraries were prepared by immunoSEQ multiplex PCR; TCRdb keeps only in-frame clonotypes and omits some of them. The sample has around 700,000 clones, about two thirds seen once. This CDR3 is 12 amino acids long. Germline CDR1 reads MDHEN; CDR2 reads SYDVKM. With 6 bases removed from V and 2 bases from J, the gap between germline ends came to 7 bases. Study-level points and caveats: Four donors showed sharing of approximately 4.7% of naive CD4 clonotypes. All-four-donor shared clonotypes had higher generation probabilities than non-shared clonotypes did.

Input material: memory CD4+ T cells sorted from blood. As to subset: CD45RA-negative fraction. This receptor was obtained from a woman aged 25 to 45 in good health. This chain connects TRBV28 to TRBJ1-2; D gene unclear. The CDR3 is CASSGGNYGYTF. The DNA of the CDR3 is TGTGCCAGCAGCGGAGGGAACTATGGCTACACCTTC.